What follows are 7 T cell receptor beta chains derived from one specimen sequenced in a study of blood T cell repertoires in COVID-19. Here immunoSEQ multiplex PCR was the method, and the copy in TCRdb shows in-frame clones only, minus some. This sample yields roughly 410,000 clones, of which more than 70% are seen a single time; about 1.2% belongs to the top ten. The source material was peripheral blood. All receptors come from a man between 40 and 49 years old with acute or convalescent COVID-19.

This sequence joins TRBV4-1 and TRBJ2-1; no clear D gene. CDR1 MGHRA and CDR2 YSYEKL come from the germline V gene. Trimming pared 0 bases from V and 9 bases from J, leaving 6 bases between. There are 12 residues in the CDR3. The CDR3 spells CASSQDLSEQFF. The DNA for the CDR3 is TGCGCCAGCAGCCAAGATCTAAGTGAGCAGTTCTTC.

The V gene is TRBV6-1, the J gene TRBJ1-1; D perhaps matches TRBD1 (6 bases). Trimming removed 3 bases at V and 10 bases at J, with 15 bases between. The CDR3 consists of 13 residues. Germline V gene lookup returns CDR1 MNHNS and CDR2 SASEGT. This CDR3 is CASSDKTGHRAFF. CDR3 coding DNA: TGTGCCAGCAGTGATAAGACAGGCCACCGAGCTTTCTTT.

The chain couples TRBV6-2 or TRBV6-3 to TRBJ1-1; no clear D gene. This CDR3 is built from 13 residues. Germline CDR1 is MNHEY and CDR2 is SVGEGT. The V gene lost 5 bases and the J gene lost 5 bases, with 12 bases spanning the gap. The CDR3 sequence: CASSPLPGTEAFF. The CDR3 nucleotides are TGTGCCAGCAGTCCGCTCCCGGGGACTGAAGCTTTCTTT.

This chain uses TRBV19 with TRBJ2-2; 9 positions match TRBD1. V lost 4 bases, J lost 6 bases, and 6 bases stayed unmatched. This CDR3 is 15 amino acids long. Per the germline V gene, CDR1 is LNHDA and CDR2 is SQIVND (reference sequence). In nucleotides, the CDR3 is TGTGCCAGTAGTACACAGGGGGCGGCGGCCGGGGAGCTGTTTTTT. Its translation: CASSTQGAAAGELFF.

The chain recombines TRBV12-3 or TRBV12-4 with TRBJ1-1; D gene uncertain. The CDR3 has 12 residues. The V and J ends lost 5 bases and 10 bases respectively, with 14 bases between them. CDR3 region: CASSAPVGAAFF. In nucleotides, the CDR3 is TGTGCCAGCAGTGCGCCGGTGGGCGCAGCTTTCTTT.

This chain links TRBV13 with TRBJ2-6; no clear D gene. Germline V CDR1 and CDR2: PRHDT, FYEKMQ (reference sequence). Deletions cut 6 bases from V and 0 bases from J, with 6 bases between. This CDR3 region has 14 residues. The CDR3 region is CASSRVSGANVLTF. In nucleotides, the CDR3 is TGTGCCAGCAGTCGGGTCTCTGGGGCCAACGTCCTGACTTTC.

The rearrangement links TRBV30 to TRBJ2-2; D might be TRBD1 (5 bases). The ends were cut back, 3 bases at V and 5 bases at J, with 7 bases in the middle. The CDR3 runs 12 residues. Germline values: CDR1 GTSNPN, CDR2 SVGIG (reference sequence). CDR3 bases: TGTGCCTGGAGCCAGGGTACCGGGGAGCTGTTTTTT. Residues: CAWSQGTGELFF.